The 4 T cell receptor beta chains listed next were all sequenced from one sample in a study of graft-versus-host responses after intestinal transplantation. Repertoires were generated with immunoSEQ multiplex PCR, while TCRdb's copy carries only in-frame clones and drops some. The table has 9,500 to 11,000 clones, 90% to 95% seen once. The sample consisted of PBMCs, taken roughly six weeks after intestinal transplantation. The source of these receptors is a human patient who received an intestinal transplant, so some T cells may come from the graft donor.

This chain uses TRBV19 with TRBJ2-1, with 7 bases aligning to TRBD1. Trimming at V came to 5 bases and at J to 6 bases, leaving 4 bases not matched to a gene. This CDR3 region has 13 residues. Germline V CDR1 and CDR2: LNHDA, SQIVND (reference sequence). CDR3 sequence reads: CASSSHRGNEQFF. CDR3 coding DNA: TGTGCCAGTAGTTCCCACAGGGGCAATGAGCAGTTCTTC. Based on the CDR3 plus reference TRBV19 and TRBJ2-1, the full variable domain is DGGITQSPKYLFRKEGQNVTLSCEQNLNHDAMYWYRQDPGQGLRLIYYSQIVNDFQKGDIAEGYSVSREKKESFPLTVTSAQKNPTAFYLCASSSHRGNEQFFGPGTRLTVL.

This CDR3 is CASTLGLAGTNTGELFF. CDR3 coding DNA: TGTGCCAGCACCCTAGGACTAGCGGGAACGAACACCGGGGAGCTGTTTTTT. V is TRBV7-9 and J is TRBJ2-2; 12 bases are a match to TRBD2. Germline trimming cut 7 bases from V and 0 bases from J; bases unmatched to any gene: 6. The V gene's germline CDR1 is SEHNR and CDR2 FQNEAQ (reference sequence). This CDR3 comprises 17 residues.

The V call is TRBV4-2, the J call TRBJ1-1, with TRBD1 identical over 7 bases. Germline values: CDR1 LGHNA, CDR2 YNFKEQ. After removal of 4 bases from V and 0 bases from J, the junction contained 8 bases not matched to a gene. This CDR3 is 16 amino acids long. The CDR3 reads CASSPSTGNLNTEAFF. The CDR3 DNA reads as TGTGCCAGCAGCCCCTCGACAGGGAACTTGAACACTGAAGCTTTCTTT.

V gene TRBV29-1 combines with J gene TRBJ2-7, with 8 bases identical to TRBD1. Germline loops: CDR1 SQVTM, CDR2 ANQGSEA. After removal of 3 bases from V and 1 base from J, the junction contained 5 bases not matched to a gene. The CDR3 runs 14 residues. The CDR3 bases are TGCAGCGTTGAGGGGACAGGTCAATCCTACGAGCAGTACTTC. Its protein is CSVEGTGQSYEQYF.